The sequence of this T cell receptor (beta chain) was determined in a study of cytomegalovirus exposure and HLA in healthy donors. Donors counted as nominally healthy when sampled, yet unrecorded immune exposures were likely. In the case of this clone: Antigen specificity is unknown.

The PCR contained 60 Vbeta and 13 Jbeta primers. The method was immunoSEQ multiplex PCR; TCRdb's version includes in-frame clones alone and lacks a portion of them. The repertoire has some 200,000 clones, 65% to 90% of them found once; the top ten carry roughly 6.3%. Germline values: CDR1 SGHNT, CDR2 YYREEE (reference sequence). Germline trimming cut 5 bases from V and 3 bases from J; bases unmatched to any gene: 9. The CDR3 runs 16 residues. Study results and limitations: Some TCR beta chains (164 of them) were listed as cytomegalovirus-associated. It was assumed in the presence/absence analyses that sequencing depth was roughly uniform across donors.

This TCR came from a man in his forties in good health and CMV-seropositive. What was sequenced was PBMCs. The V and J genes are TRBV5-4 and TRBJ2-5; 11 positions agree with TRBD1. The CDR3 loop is CASRRVGQGVKETQYF. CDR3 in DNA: TGTGCCAGCAGACGAGTGGGACAGGGGGTAAAAGAGACCCAGTACTTC.